This T cell receptor beta chain emerged from a study of blood T cell repertoires in COVID-19. This CDR3 is 14 amino acids long. The germline V and J ends were trimmed by 3 bases and 4 bases, with 9 bases remaining between them. CDR1 is WNHNN, CDR2 SYGVQD, per germline (reference sequence). Data came from immunoSEQ multiplex PCR; TCRdb stores just in-frame clones and leaves some out. The sample holds approximately 200,000 clones, about 90% seen once. J is TRBJ1-4 and V is TRBV10-1; D is uncertain. The receptor's source is a man younger than 40 who had recovered from COVID-19. Sequencing input: PBMCs or T cells enriched from blood (not recorded which). CDR3 in DNA: TGCGCCAGCAGTGACCGGGGTGGTAATGAAAAACTGTTTTTT. It encodes CASSDRGGNEKLFF.